This TCR beta chain was documented in a study of beta chain features in type 1 diabetes. Sequencing targeted expressed TCRB transcripts, as all isolated RNA had been reverse transcribed. Clones were sequenced by immunoSEQ multiplex PCR, and TCRdb holds only the in-frame ones, with some missing. The data hold about 150,000 clones, with about 8.1% observed a single time. The sequencing input was central memory CD4+ T cells from blood. This TCR was recovered from a young man in good health.

The CDR3 DNA reads as TGTGCCAGCAGCCGACAGGGGACTTATGGCTACACCTTC. Its protein product is CASSRQGTYGYTF. This sequence joins TRBV11-2 and TRBJ1-2; TRBD1 aligns across 8 bases. CDR1 and CDR2 (germline): SGHAT, FQNNGV. V trimming: 5 bases; J trimming: 5 bases; junction bases outside the gene matches: 4. The CDR3 has 13 residues.